This passage covers 14 T cell receptor beta chains from one sample sequenced in a study of shared clonotypes between healthy human individuals. Measured with immunoSEQ multiplex PCR; TCRdb has only the in-frame clones, and not every one. The data hold roughly 1,800,000 clones, with 85% to 95% observed a single time. Positive CCR7 selection of CD45RO-negative cells yielded the naive CD8 cells, and terminally differentiated effector memory CD45RA+ cells were excluded. Source material: naive CD8+ T cells sorted from blood. The receptors derive from a man aged 18 to 35 in good health.

The chain uses TRBV6-5 and TRBJ2-1, with D possibly TRBD1 on 6 matching bases. CDR3 length equals 15 residues. The germline V and J ends were trimmed by 6 bases and 7 bases, with 19 bases remaining between them. The germline V gene encodes CDR1 MNHEY and CDR2 SVGAGI. The CDR3 spells CASSPELQGVNEQFF. The CDR3 DNA is TGTGCCAGCAGCCCCGAACTACAGGGAGTGAATGAGCAGTTCTTC.

This sequence joins TRBV6-6 and TRBJ2-7; no clear D. The CDR3 loop spans 14 amino acids. Germline loops: CDR1 MNHNY, CDR2 SVGAGI (reference sequence). Trimming shortened V by 1 base and J by 1 base, and 8 bases separated the two germline ends. The CDR3 reads CASSYLAASYEQYF. The DNA for the CDR3 is TGTGCCAGCAGTTACTTAGCCGCTTCCTACGAGCAGTACTTC.

The rearrangement links TRBV27 to TRBJ2-7, with a tentative D call TRBD2 (5 bases). The germline V gene encodes CDR1 MNHEY and CDR2 SMNVEV (reference sequence). V was trimmed by 6 bases and J by 7 bases, leaving 25 bases between them. This CDR3 spans 16 amino acids. The CDR3 here is CASSHARVEGPREQYF. CDR3 sequence (DNA): TGTGCCAGCAGCCACGCGAGGGTAGAGGGTCCGCGGGAGCAGTACTTC.

The chain is built from TRBV5-8 and TRBJ2-1; possibly TRBD1 for D (6 bases). Trimming took off 4 bases at V and 10 bases at J, with 9 bases between the two ends. Germline V CDR1 and CDR2: SGHTS, YDEGEE. CDR3 length equals 11 residues. CDR3 protein: CASSHQGEQFF. In DNA, the CDR3 is TGTGCCAGCAGCCACCAGGGGGAGCAGTTCTTC.

About this clone itself: With a much larger clone just one base away, this may be a read error. Other DNA sequences in this sample translate to the same CDR3. The V call is TRBV7-2, the J call TRBJ1-1; no clear D. The CDR3 has 12 amino acids. With 3 bases removed from V and 0 bases from J, the gap between germline ends came to 2 bases. Germline V gives CDR1 SGHTA, CDR2 FQGNSA. The CDR3 bases are TGTGCCAGCAGCTTGATGAACACTGAAGCTTTCTTT. This gives the protein CASSLMNTEAFF.

This chain uses TRBV18 with TRBJ1-2; D is possibly TRBD1 (6 bases). The ends were cut back, 0 bases at V and 0 bases at J, with 11 bases in the middle. Germline lookup yields CDR1 KGHSH and CDR2 LQKENI. The CDR3 sequence is 16 residues long. The DNA for the CDR3 is TGTGCCAGCTCACCACCCAGGGGAAGAACTAACTATGGCTACACCTTC. Encoded protein: CASSPPRGRTNYGYTF.

This chain links TRBV6-5 with TRBJ1-2; no reliable D call. Trimming removed 3 bases at V and 1 base at J, with 12 bases between. CDR1 is MNHEY, CDR2 SVGAGI, per germline. The CDR3 is made up of 15 amino acids. CDR3 residues: CASSYIGDVNYGYTF. The CDR3 DNA reads TGTGCCAGCAGTTATATAGGAGATGTTAACTATGGCTACACCTTC.

The V call is TRBV9, the J call TRBJ2-1; 13 nucleotides agree with TRBD2. The CDR3 loop spans 14 amino acids. The V gene end was trimmed by 4 bases and the J gene end by 12 bases; junction bases not matched to a gene: 7. The germline V gene has CDR1 SGDLS and CDR2 YYNGEE. The CDR3 DNA is TGTGCCAGCAGCACCGGACTAGCGGGAGAAGGGCAGTTCTTC. The encoded protein is CASSTGLAGEGQFF. The full variable domain, rest sourced from reference TRBV9 and TRBJ2-1, is DSGVTQTPKHLITATGQRVTLRCSPRSGDLSVYWYQQSLDQGLQFLIQYYNGEERAKGNILERFSAQQFPDLHSELNLSSLELGDSALYFCASSTGLAGEGQFFGPGTRLTVL.

The chain links TRBV9 to TRBJ2-3; TRBD1 matches at 7 bases. From germline, CDR1 is SGDLS and CDR2 YYNGEE. V lost 3 bases to trimming and J lost 4 bases; unmatched junction nucleotides: 5. The CDR3 length is 14 residues. The CDR3 is CASSADRASDTQYF. CDR3 coding DNA: TGTGCCAGCAGCGCCGACAGGGCCTCAGATACGCAGTATTTT. The whole variable domain, remainder taken from reference TRBV9 and TRBJ2-3, is DSGVTQTPKHLITATGQRVTLRCSPRSGDLSVYWYQQSLDQGLQFLIQYYNGEERAKGNILERFSAQQFPDLHSELNLSSLELGDSALYFCASSADRASDTQYFGPGTRLTVL.

The chain is built from TRBV27 and TRBJ2-1; 11 bases agree with TRBD2. This CDR3 has 17 amino acids. Germline values: CDR1 MNHEY, CDR2 SMNVEV (reference sequence). V dropped 5 bases and J dropped 5; count of bases not matched to a gene: 11. The CDR3 nucleotides read TGTGCCAGCAGTAAGGGGACTAGCGGCCGTCCTGACAATGAGCAGTTCTTC. This translates into CASSKGTSGRPDNEQFF.

The chain couples TRBV11-2 to TRBJ2-7, with 7 bases identical to TRBD1. Germline V gene data show CDR1 as SGHAT and CDR2 as FQNNGV. The trim removed 5 bases at V and 2 bases at J, leaving 9 bases unmatched. The CDR3 covers 15 residues. CDR3 amino acids: CASSPRTGGPYEQYF. CDR3 in DNA: TGTGCCAGCAGCCCCAGGACAGGAGGTCCCTACGAGCAGTACTTC. The full variable domain, completed using reference TRBV11-2 and TRBJ2-7, is EAGVAQSPRYKIIEKRQSVAFWCNPISGHATLYWYQQILGQGPKLLIQFQNNGVVDDSQLPKDRFSAERLKGVDSTLKIQPAKLEDSAVYLCASSPRTGGPYEQYFGPGTRLTVT.

This clone came up once. The V gene is TRBV19, the J gene TRBJ1-2, with D unresolved. V dropped 0 bases and J dropped 8 bases, with 13 bases sitting between them. Germline V gene data show CDR1 as LNHDA and CDR2 as SQIVND (reference sequence). The CDR3 totals 14 residues. The CDR3 reads CASSIDSLGRGYTF. CDR3 coding DNA: TGTGCCAGTAGTATAGACAGCCTAGGGAGAGGCTACACCTTC.

V gene TRBV28 combines with J gene TRBJ1-1; D is uncertain. The CDR3 consists of 10 residues. The V end lost 8 bases, the J end lost 7 bases, and 8 bases lay between the germline ends. CDR1 MDHEN and CDR2 SYDVKM come from the germline V gene. Written as DNA, the CDR3 is TGTGCCAGCGGCCGGGTTGAAGCTTTCTTT. As protein: CASGRVEAFF.

V and J are TRBV30 and TRBJ1-2; TRBD1 aligns across 10 bases. With 4 bases clipped from V and 6 bases from J, the junction kept 5 bases outside the gene matches. CDR3 length: 13 amino acids. CDR1 is GTSNPN, CDR2 SVGIG, per germline (reference sequence). Here the CDR3 reads CAWNTGTGDGYTF. The CDR3 nucleotides are TGTGCCTGGAACACCGGGACAGGGGATGGCTACACCTTC.